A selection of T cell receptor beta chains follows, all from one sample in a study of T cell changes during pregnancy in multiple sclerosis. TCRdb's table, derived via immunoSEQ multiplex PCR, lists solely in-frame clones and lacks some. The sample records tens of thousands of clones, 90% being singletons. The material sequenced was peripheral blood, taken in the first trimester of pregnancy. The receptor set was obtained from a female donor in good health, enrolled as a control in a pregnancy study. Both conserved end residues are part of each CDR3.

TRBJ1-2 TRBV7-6 CASSHQGDYGYTF
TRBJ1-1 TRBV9 CASSDQPGQGTEAFF
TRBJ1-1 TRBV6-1 CASSARGNTEAFF
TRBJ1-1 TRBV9 CASSVGGTPNTEAFF
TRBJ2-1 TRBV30 CAWSRTPGGNEQFF
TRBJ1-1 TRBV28 CASSPSNRENTEAFF
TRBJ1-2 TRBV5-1 CASSFDRAPGGYTF
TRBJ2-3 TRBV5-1 CASSLRAGGPEDTQYF
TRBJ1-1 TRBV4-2 CASSQDGVNTEAFF
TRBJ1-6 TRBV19 CASSIPTGNSPLHF
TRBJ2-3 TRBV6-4 CASSPTSGSTDTQYF
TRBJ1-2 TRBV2 CASTTVIQGYGYTF
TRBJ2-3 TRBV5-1 CASSSQGENTQYF
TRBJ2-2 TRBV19 CASSIGQGTTGELFF
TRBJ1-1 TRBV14 CASSPRRGRVGTEAFF
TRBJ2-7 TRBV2 CASSDARLAGVSSYEQYF
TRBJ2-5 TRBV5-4 CASSLASGGAGTQYF
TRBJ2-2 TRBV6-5 CATYGLAGHTGELFF
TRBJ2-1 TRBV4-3 CASSQDGGTGTNEQFF
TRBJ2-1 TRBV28 CASNRLAGTNEQFF
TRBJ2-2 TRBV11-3 CASSFSGSNTGELFF
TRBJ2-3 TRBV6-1 CASRKAGATDTQYF
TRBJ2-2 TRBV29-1 CSVGTMNTGELFF
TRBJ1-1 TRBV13 CASSLVPTRQGGTEAFF
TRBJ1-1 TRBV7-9 CASSLGGLTEAFF
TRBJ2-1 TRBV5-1 CASSVWATVTMTQFF
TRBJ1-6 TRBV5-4 CASSLGDYNSPLHF
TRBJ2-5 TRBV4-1 CASSQDSQETQYF
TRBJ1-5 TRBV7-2 CASSPLRGSNQPQHF
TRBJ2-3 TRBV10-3 CAISDLSGGSTDTQYF